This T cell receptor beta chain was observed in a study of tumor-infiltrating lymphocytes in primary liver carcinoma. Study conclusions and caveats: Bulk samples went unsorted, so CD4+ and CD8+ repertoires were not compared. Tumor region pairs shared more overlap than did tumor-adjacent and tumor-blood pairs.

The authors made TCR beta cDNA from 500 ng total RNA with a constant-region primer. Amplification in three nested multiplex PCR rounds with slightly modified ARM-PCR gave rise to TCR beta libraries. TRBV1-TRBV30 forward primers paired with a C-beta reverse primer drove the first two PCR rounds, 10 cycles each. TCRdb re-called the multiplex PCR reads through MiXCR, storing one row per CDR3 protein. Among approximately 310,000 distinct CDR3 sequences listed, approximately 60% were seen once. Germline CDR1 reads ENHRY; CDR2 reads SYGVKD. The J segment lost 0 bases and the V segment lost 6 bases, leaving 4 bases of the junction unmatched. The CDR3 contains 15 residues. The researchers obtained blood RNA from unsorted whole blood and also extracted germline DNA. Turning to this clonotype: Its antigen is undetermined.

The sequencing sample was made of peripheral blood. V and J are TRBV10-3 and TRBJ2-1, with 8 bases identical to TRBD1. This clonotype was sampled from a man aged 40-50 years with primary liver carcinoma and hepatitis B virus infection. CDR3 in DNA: TGTGCCATCAGAGAAACAGGGGGCTCCTACAATGAGCAGTTCTTC. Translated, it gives CAIRETGGSYNEQFF.